The rows below give T cell receptor beta chains drawn from one sample of a study of T cell repertoires in cytomegalovirus infection. These receptors' targets are unknown. TCRdb ran MiXCR on the reads and lists one entry per CDR3 protein. The sample consists of approximately 310,000 distinct CDR3 sequences, 20% to 25% of them appearing once. The sequencing here drew on cultured PBMCs, taken from culture after CMV antigen stimulation. The receptors here all came from a human donor in good health (CMV status not recorded). Some clones in this sample may be carry-over from other donors' samples. CDR3s include the opening cysteine and the closing phenylalanine or tryptophan. D genes are given only for firm matches. Only part of the rows carry a size: once, few, many, or a class if the clone is expanded.

D,J,length,V,size,CDR3,DNA
TRBD1,TRBJ1-1,15,TRBV19,.,CASSEQGAGNTEAFF,TGTGCCAGTAGCGAACAGGGGGCCGGTAACACTGAAGCTTTCTTT
.,TRBJ2-1,13,TRBV11-2,many,CASSHRQRDEQFF,TGTGCCAGCAGCCATAGACAGCGCGATGAGCAGTTCTTC
TRBD1,TRBJ2-3,15,TRBV2,.,CASTSQGMDTDTQYF,TGTGCCAGCACGTCACAGGGGATGGATACAGATACGCAGTATTTT
.,TRBJ1-3,15,TRBV25-1,few,CASSVPGPPGNTIYF,TGTGCCAGCAGTGTTCCCGGCCCCCCTGGAAACACCATATATTTT
TRBD2,TRBJ2-4,18,TRBV6-2/TRBV6-3,few,CASSGGLGIAGTSHIQYF,TGTGCCAGCAGCGGAGGGCTGGGGATAGCGGGAACTTCGCACATTCAGTACTTC
.,TRBJ2-1,14,TRBV5-4,few,CASSRESSYNEQFF,TGTGCCAGCAGTCGGGAAAGCTCCTACAATGAGCAGTTCTTC
TRBD1,TRBJ1-2,15,TRBV12-3/TRBV12-4,many,CASTPDREDGYGYTF,TGTGCCAGCACCCCGGACAGGGAGGATGGCTATGGCTACACCTTC
.,TRBJ2-7,14,TRBV6-2/TRBV6-3,.,CASSEPGTHYEQYF,TGTGCCAGCAGCGAACCCGGGACCCACTACGAGCAGTACTTC
TRBD2,TRBJ2-1,16,TRBV19,.,CASSILTSGTYNEQFF,TGTGCCAGTAGTATCCTAACTAGCGGGACCTACAATGAGCAGTTCTTC
.,TRBJ2-5,13,TRBV7-2,many,CASSVGSQETQYF,TGTGCCAGCAGCGTGGGGTCACAAGAGACCCAGTACTTC
.,TRBJ1-4,16,TRBV5-1,.,CASSFAGTLGTEKLFF,TGCGCCAGCAGCTTCGCCGGGACACTCGGAACAGAAAAACTGTTTTTT
.,TRBJ1-2,15,TRBV4-3,few,CASSQEVSADYGYTF,TGCGCCAGCAGCCAAGAAGTCTCGGCGGACTATGGCTACACCTTC
.,TRBJ1-6,14,TRBV7-6,many,CASSLARNNSPLHF,TGTGCCAGCAGCTTAGCCAGGAATAATTCACCCCTCCACTTT
TRBD1,TRBJ1-2,15,TRBV19,few,CASSIKATTGAIYTF,TGTGCCAGTAGTATAAAGGCGACGACAGGGGCCATCTACACCTTC
TRBD1,TRBJ1-1,15,TRBV6-1,many,CASRGQGTMNTEAFF,TGTGCCAGCAGGGGACAGGGGACTATGAACACTGAAGCTTTCTTT
.,TRBJ2-3,13,TRBV19,.,CASSIVRLDTQYF,TGTGCCAGTAGTATAGTACGGCTAGATACGCAGTATTTT